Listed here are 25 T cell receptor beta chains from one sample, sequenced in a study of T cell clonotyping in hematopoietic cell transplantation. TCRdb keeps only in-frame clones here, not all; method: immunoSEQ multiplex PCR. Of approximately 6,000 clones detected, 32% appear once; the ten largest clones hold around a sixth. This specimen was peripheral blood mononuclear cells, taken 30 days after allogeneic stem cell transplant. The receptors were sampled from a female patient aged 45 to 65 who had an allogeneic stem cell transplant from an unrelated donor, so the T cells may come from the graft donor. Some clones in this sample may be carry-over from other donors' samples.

CDR3: CASRGRYEQYF. The CDR3 DNA reads TGTGCCAGCCGCGGGAGGTACGAGCAGTACTTC. This rearrangement joins TRBV28 to TRBJ2-7; 8 bases are shared with TRBD2. Per germline, CDR1 MDHEN and CDR2 SYDVKM. V lost 8 bases to trimming and J lost 4 bases; unmatched junction nucleotides: 1. There are 11 residues in the CDR3.

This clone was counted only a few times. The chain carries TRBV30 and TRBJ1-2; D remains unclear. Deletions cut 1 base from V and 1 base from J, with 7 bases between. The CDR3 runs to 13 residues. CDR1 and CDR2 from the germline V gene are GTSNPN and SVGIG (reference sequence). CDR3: CAWSAGSNYGYTF. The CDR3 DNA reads TGTGCCTGGAGTGCCGGTAGTAACTATGGCTACACCTTC.

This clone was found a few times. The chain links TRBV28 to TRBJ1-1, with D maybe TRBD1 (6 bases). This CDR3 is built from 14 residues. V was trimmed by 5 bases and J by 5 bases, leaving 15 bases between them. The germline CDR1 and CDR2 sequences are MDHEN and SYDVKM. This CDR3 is CASSPTGSWTEAFF. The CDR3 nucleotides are TGTGCCAGCAGTCCCACAGGGAGTTGGACTGAAGCTTTCTTT.

The CDR3 region has the DNA TGTGCCAGCAGCTTATTGGACCAGGCCGGGTCACCCCTCCACTTT. Translating it yields CASSLLDQAGSPLHF. V and J are TRBV11-1 and TRBJ1-6; D is unclear. Germline V CDR1 and CDR2: SGHAT, FQDESV (reference sequence). V shed 2 bases and J shed 10 bases, with 15 bases lying between them. This CDR3 comprises 15 residues. The full variable domain, rest sourced from reference TRBV11-1 and TRBJ1-6, is EAEVAQSPRYKITEKSQAVAFWCDPISGHATLYWYRQILGQGPELLVQFQDESVVDDSQLPKDRFSAERLKGVDSTLKIQPAELGDSAMYLCASSLLDQAGSPLHFGNGTRLTVT.

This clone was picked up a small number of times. CDR3: CASSQDGTGVNYGYTF. In DNA form, the CDR3 reads TGCGCCAGCAGCCAAGATGGGACAGGGGTTAACTATGGCTACACCTTC. The chain carries TRBV4-3 and TRBJ1-2; 10 nucleotides line up with TRBD1. The CDR3 runs to 16 residues. V trimming: 0 bases; J trimming: 1 base; junction bases outside the gene matches: 2. Per germline, CDR1 LGHNA and CDR2 YSLEER.

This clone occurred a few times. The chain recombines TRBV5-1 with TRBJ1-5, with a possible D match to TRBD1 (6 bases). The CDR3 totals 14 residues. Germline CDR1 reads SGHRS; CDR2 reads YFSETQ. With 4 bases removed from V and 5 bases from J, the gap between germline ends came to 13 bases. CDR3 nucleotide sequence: TGCGCCAGCAGCGTGGACGGACAGTATCAGCCCCAGCATTTT. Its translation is CASSVDGQYQPQHF.

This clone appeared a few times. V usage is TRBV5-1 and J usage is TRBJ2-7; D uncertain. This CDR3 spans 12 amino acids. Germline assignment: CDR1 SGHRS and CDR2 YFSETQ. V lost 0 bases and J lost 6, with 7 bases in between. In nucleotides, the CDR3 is TGCGCCAGCAGCTTGGGGCAGCGCGAGCAGTACTTC. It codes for CASSLGQREQYF.

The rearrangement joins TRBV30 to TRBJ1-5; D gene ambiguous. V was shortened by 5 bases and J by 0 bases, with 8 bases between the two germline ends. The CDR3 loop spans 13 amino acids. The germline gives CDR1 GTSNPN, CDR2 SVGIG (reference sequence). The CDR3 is CAWGPDSNQPQHF. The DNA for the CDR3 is TGTGCCTGGGGACCTGATAGCAATCAGCCCCAGCATTTT.

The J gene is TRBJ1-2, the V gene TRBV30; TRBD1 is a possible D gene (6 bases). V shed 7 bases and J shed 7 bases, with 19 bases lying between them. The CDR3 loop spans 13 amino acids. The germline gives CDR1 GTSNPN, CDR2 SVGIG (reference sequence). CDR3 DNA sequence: TGTGCCTCGCAAGGGGGGGGCGAGGGTGGCTACACCTTC. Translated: CASQGGGEGGYTF.

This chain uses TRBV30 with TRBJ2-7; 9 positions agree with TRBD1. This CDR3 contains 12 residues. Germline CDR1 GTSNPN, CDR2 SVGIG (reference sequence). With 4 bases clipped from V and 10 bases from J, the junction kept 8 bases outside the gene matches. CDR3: CAWTGTGPYQYF. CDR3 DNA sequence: TGTGCCTGGACCGGGACAGGGCCTTACCAGTACTTC.

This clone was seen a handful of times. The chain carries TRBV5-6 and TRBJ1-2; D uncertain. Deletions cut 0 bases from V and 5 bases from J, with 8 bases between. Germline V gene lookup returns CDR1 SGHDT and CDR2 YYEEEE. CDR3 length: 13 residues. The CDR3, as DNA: TGTGCCAGCAGCTTGGTTTCCGCGTATGGCTACACCTTC. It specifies CASSLVSAYGYTF.

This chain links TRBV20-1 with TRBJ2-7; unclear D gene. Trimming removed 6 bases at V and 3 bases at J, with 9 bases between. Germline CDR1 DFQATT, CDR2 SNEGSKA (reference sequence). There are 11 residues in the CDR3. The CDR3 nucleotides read TGCAGTGCCCACCACGACTACGAGCAGTACTTC. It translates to CSAHHDYEQYF.

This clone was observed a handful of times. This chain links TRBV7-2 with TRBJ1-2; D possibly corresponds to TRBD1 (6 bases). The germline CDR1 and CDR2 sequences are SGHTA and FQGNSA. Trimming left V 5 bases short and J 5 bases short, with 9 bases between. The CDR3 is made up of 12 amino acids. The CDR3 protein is CASSPQGYGYTF. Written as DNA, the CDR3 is TGTGCCAGCAGCCCTCAGGGGTATGGCTACACCTTC.

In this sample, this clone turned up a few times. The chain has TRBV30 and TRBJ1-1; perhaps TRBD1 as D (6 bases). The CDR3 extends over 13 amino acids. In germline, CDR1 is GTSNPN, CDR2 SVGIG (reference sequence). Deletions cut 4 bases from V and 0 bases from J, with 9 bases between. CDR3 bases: TGTGCCTGGACGGGACACATGAACACTGAAGCTTTCTTT. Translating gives CAWTGHMNTEAFF.

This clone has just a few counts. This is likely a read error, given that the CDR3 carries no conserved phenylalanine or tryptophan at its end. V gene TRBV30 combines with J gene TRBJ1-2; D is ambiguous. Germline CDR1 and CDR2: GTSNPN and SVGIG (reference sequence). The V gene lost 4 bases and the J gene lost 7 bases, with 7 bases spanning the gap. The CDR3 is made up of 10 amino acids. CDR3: CAWKVGGYTS. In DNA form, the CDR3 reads TGTGCCTGGAAAGTCGGTGGCTACACCTCC.

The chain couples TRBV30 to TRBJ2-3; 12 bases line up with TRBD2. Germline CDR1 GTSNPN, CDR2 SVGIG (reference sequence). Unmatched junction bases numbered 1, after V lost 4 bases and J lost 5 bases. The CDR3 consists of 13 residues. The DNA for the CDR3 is TGTGCCTGGATGACTAGCGGGGGAGATACGCAGTATTTT. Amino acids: CAWMTSGGDTQYF. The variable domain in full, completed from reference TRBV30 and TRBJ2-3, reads SQTIHQWPATLVQPVGSPLSLECTVEGTSNPNLYWYRQAAGRGLQLLFYSVGIGQISSEVPQNLSASRPQDRQFILSSKKLLLSDSGFYLCAWMTSGGDTQYFGPGTRLTVL.

In DNA form, the CDR3 reads TGTGCCTGGAGTGTAAGCCGGAATCAGCCCCAGCATTTT. This sequence encodes CAWSVSRNQPQHF. The genes are TRBV30 and TRBJ1-5, with unresolved D. The CDR3 loop spans 13 amino acids. Between the trimmed V and J ends, which lost 0 bases and 4 bases, there was a span of 7 bases. Germline CDR1 GTSNPN, CDR2 SVGIG (reference sequence).

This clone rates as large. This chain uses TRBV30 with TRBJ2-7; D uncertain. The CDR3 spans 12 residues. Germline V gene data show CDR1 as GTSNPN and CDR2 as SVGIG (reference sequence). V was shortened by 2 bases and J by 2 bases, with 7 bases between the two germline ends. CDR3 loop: CAWSRSPYEQYF. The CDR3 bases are TGTGCCTGGAGTAGGTCGCCCTACGAGCAGTACTTC. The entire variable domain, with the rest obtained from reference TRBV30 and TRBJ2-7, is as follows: SQTIHQWPATLVQPVGSPLSLECTVEGTSNPNLYWYRQAAGRGLQLLFYSVGIGQISSEVPQNLSASRPQDRQFILSSKKLLLSDSGFYLCAWSRSPYEQYFGPGTRLTVT.

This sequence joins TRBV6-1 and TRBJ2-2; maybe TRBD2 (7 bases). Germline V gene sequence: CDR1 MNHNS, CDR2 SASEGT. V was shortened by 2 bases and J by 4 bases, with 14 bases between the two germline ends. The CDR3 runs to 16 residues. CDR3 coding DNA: TGTGCCAGCAGTGAACCGGGGGGCTTCGTCACCGGGGAGCTGTTTTTT. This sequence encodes CASSEPGGFVTGELFF.

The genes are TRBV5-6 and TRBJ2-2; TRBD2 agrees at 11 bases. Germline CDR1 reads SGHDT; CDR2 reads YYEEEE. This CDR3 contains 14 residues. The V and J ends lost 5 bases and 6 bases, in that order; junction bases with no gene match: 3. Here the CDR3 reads CASSSGRASGELFF. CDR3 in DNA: TGTGCCAGCAGTAGCGGGAGGGCCTCCGGGGAGCTGTTTTTT.

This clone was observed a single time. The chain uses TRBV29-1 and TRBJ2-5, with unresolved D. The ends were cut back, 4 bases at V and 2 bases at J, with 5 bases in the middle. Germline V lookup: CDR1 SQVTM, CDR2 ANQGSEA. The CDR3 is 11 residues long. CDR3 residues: CSVVGQETQYF. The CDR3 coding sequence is TGCAGCGTTGTCGGTCAAGAGACCCAGTACTTC. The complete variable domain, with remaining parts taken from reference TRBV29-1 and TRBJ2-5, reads SAVISQKPSRDICQRGTSLTIQCQVDSQVTMMFWYRQQPGQSLTLIATANQGSEATYESGFVIDKFPISRPNLTFSTLTVSNMSPEDSSIYLCSVVGQETQYFGPGTRLLVL.

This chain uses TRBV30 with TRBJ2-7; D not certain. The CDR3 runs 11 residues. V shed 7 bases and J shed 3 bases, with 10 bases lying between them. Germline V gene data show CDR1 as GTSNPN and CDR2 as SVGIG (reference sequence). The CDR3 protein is CAYKTSYEQYF. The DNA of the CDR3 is TGTGCCTACAAAACGAGCTACGAGCAGTACTTC.

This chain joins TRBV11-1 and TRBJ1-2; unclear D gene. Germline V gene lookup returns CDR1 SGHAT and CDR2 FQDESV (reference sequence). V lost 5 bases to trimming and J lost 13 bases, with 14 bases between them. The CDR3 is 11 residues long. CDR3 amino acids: CASSNGISVTF. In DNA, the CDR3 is TGTGCCAGCAGCAACGGGATCTCCGTCACCTTC. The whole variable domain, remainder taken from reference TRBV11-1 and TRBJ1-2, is EAEVAQSPRYKITEKSQAVAFWCDPISGHATLYWYRQILGQGPELLVQFQDESVVDDSQLPKDRFSAERLKGVDSTLKIQPAELGDSAMYLCASSNGISVTFGSGTRLTVV.

In DNA form, the CDR3 reads TGTGCCAGCAGCGGGGACAGGGGCCGGGGGGAGCAGTACTTC. Residues: CASSGDRGRGEQYF. The genes are TRBV6-5 and TRBJ2-7; the match to TRBD1 covers 10 bases. The CDR3 is 14 amino acids. Trimming took 6 bases from V and 7 from J; bases not matched to a gene: 9. CDR1 is MNHEY and CDR2 is SVGAGI in the germline V gene.

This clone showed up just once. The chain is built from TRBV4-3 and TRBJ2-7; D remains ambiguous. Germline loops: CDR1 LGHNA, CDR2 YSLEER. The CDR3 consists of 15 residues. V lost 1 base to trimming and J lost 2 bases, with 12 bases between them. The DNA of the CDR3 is TGCGCCAGCAGCCAAGCCGACCGGAATACCTACGAGCAGTACTTC. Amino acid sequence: CASSQADRNTYEQYF.